These 15 T cell receptor beta chains came from one sample sequenced in a study of T cell changes during pregnancy in multiple sclerosis. Sequencing was performed with immunoSEQ multiplex PCR; in TCRdb, only in-frame clones are kept and a portion is missing. The data show 60,000 to 80,000 clones, roughly nine tenths seen once. The material sequenced was peripheral blood, taken before pregnancy. The receptors come from a female donor with multiple sclerosis, enrolled in a pregnancy study.

This sequence joins TRBV19 and TRBJ1-1; possible D gene TRBD1, 5 bases. Germline V gene data show CDR1 as LNHDA and CDR2 as SQIVND (reference sequence). This CDR3 contains 15 residues. Trimming took off 5 bases at V and 3 bases at J, with 16 bases between the two ends. The CDR3 bases are TGTGCCAGTAGTTCATCTTTCAGGGCCGACACTGAAGCTTTCTTT. This translates into CASSSSFRADTEAFF.

This rearrangement joins TRBV10-3 to TRBJ1-4; D is perhaps TRBD1 (5 bases). Trimming shortened V by 2 bases and J by 4 bases, and 8 bases separated the two germline ends. Looked up from germline, CDR1 is ENHRY and CDR2 is SYGVKD. The CDR3 totals 14 residues. The CDR3 nucleotides read TGTGCCATCAGTGAGAGACAGATTAATGAAAAACTGTTTTTT. This codes for CAISERQINEKLFF.

J is TRBJ2-1 and V is TRBV5-1; the D gene is possibly TRBD1 (5 bases). CDR3 length equals 13 residues. V lost 4 bases to trimming and J lost 5 bases, with 10 bases between them. Germline loops: CDR1 SGHRS, CDR2 YFSETQ. CDR3 amino acids: CASSDRNNNEQFF. DNA of the CDR3: TGCGCCAGCAGCGACAGAAACAACAATGAGCAGTTCTTC. Full variable domain (rest looked up from reference TRBV5-1 and TRBJ2-1): KAGVTQTPRYLIKTRGQQVTLSCSPISGHRSVSWYQQTPGQGLQFLFEYFSETQRNKGNFPGRFSGRQFSNSRSEMNVSTLELGDSALYLCASSDRNNNEQFFGPGTRLTVL.

In DNA, the CDR3 is TGTGCCAGTAGCCAACAGGGATATCAGCCCCAGCATTTT. Protein product: CASSQQGYQPQHF. The V gene is TRBV19, the J gene TRBJ1-5, with a weak D call TRBD1 (6 bases). This CDR3 region has 13 residues. Trimming took off 6 bases at V and 5 bases at J, with 11 bases between the two ends. The germline gives CDR1 LNHDA, CDR2 SQIVND (reference sequence).

The J gene is TRBJ2-7, the V gene TRBV7-6; tentatively, D is TRBD1 (5 bases). The germline CDR1 and CDR2 sequences are SGHVS and FNYEAQ. V lost 5 bases, J lost 6 bases, and 14 bases lay in between. This CDR3 has 13 residues. This CDR3 is CASSPPGQAEQYF. CDR3 nucleotide sequence: TGTGCCAGCAGCCCACCAGGGCAAGCCGAGCAGTACTTC.

The table lists this clone with a few counts. The chain recombines TRBV7-9 with TRBJ2-2; 8 positions agree with TRBD1. The CDR3 consists of 15 residues. V shed 5 bases and J 3 bases; nucleotides not matched to a gene: 5. CDR1 is SEHNR and CDR2 is FQNEAQ in the germline V gene (reference sequence). The CDR3 DNA sequence: TGTGCCAGCAGCCCCGGGACAGGAGACACCGGGGAGCTGTTTTTT. It yields the protein CASSPGTGDTGELFF.

The V gene is TRBV6-1, the J gene TRBJ2-3, with D perhaps TRBD1 (5 bases). The length of the CDR3 is 15 residues. The germline gives CDR1 MNHNS, CDR2 SASEGT. V lost 5 bases and J 5 bases, leaving 17 bases between the germline ends. This CDR3 is CASSKTRVPGDTQYF. The CDR3 DNA sequence: TGTGCCAGCAGTAAAACCAGGGTACCGGGAGATACGCAGTATTTT.

V and J are TRBV15 and TRBJ1-1; a possible D gene is TRBD1 (6 bases). Germline CDR1 is LNHNV and CDR2 is YYDKDF (reference sequence). CDR3 length: 15 residues. Between the trimmed V and J ends, which lost 5 bases and 0 bases, there was a span of 13 bases. For the CDR3, the DNA is TGTGCCACCAGCGTAGACAGGCGTATGAACACTGAAGCTTTCTTT. This sequence encodes CATSVDRRMNTEAFF. The whole variable domain, filled in from reference TRBV15 and TRBJ1-1, reads DAMVIQNPRYQVTQFGKPVTLSCSQTLNHNVMYWYQQKSSQAPKLLFHYYDKDFNNEADTPDNFQSRRPNTSFCFLDIRSPGLGDTAMYLCATSVDRRMNTEAFFGQGTRLTVV.

V is TRBV6-1 and J is TRBJ2-7; 8 nucleotides line up with TRBD1. Unmatched junction bases numbered 6, after V lost 4 bases and J lost 4 bases. Germline CDR1 reads MNHNS; CDR2 reads SASEGT. The CDR3 sequence is 14 residues long. CDR3 in amino acids: CASSAPGQDYEQYF. The CDR3 DNA is TGTGCCAGCAGTGCACCGGGACAGGATTACGAGCAGTACTTC.

This chain connects TRBV10-3 to TRBJ1-1; D unclear. CDR1 and CDR2 from the germline V gene are ENHRY and SYGVKD. The V end lost 9 bases, the J end lost 0 bases, and 11 bases lay between the germline ends. This CDR3 is built from 13 residues. CDR3 sequence reads: CAISLQMNTEAFF. Here the CDR3 DNA reads TGTGCCATATCGTTGCAGATGAACACTGAAGCTTTCTTT.

Points on this clone: The junction does not match germline at one end; this may be a read error. The chain has TRBV11-2 and TRBJ2-5; 9 bases line up with TRBD1. CDR1 is SGHAT and CDR2 is FQNNGV in the germline V gene. CDR3 length: 11 amino acids. In DNA form, the CDR3 reads TGTGCCAGCAGCCAGGGAGACAGGGGGAACTTC. Its protein is CASSQGDRGNF. The full variable domain, its missing parts supplied by reference TRBV11-2 and TRBJ2-5, is EAGVAQSPRYKIIEKRQSVAFWCNPISGHATLYWYQQILGQGPKLLIQFQNNGVVDDSQLPKDRFSAERLKGVDSTLKIQPAKLEDSAVYLCASSQGDRGNFGPGTRLLVL.

The chain links TRBV28 to TRBJ1-2; 9 bases fit TRBD1. This CDR3 has 17 residues. With V trimmed by 2 bases and J by 8 bases, 15 bases remained unmatched. Germline CDR1 is MDHEN and CDR2 is SYDVKM. The CDR3 region is CASSLGAGTGSRQGYTF. The CDR3 DNA reads TGTGCCAGCAGTTTAGGAGCCGGGACAGGGAGTAGACAGGGCTACACCTTC.

This chain uses TRBV7-3 with TRBJ1-2; tentative D call: TRBD1 (5 bases). Per germline, CDR1 SGHTA and CDR2 FQGTGA. V lost 3 bases to trimming and J lost 0 bases, with 11 bases between them. The CDR3 has 15 amino acids. This CDR3 is CASSFQGTSNYGYTF. CDR3 nucleotides: TGTGCCAGCAGCTTCCAGGGCACCTCTAACTATGGCTACACCTTC.

V and J are TRBV5-1 and TRBJ2-1; D possibly corresponds to TRBD2 (6 bases). Germline CDR1 is SGHRS and CDR2 is YFSETQ. V was cut by 0 bases and J by 9 bases, with 10 bases left in between. This CDR3 has 13 amino acids. The CDR3 nucleotides read TGCGCCAGCAGCTTGGGGCGGGGTAGTGAGCAGTTCTTC. It codes for CASSLGRGSEQFF.

The chain employs TRBV4-2 and TRBJ1-4; 10 positions agree with TRBD1. V lost 4 bases and J lost 6; bases outside the gene matches: 5. Germline V lookup: CDR1 LGHNA, CDR2 YNFKEQ. The CDR3 sequence is 15 residues long. This CDR3 is CASSLSGQGDEKLFF. In DNA, the CDR3 is TGTGCCAGCAGCCTATCCGGACAGGGGGATGAAAAACTGTTTTTT.